The text below deals with one T cell receptor (beta chain). This entry comes from a study of T cell repertoires in cytomegalovirus infection. TCRdb ran MiXCR on the reads and lists one entry per CDR3 protein. Of approximately 700,000 distinct CDR3 sequences detected, roughly a third appear once; the ten largest clones hold 2.8%. Sequencing input: PBMCs. This clonotype originated in a human donor in good health (CMV status not recorded). Some clones in this sample may be carry-over from other donors' samples.

CDR3 DNA: TGTGCCAGCAGCCAAGATACTGGCGCTGAAGCTTTCTTT. Its protein product is CASSQDTGAEAFF. The chain is built from TRBV11-2 and TRBJ1-1; no reliable D call. Trimming cost V 5 bases and J 6 bases, with 13 bases left between them. Germline values: CDR1 SGHAT, CDR2 FQNNGV. The CDR3 runs 13 residues.